A single TCR beta chain is shown here with its context. The table came from immunoSEQ multiplex PCR; TCRdb's copy has only in-frame clones and leaves some out. Seen here are 81,000 or so clones, under 85% observed once, and the top ten hold around 0.72%. The data belong to a study of radiotherapy plus CTLA-4 blockade in lung cancer. The CDR3 sequence is 15 residues long. V lost 4 bases and J lost 6; bases outside the gene matches: 3. Germline CDR1 reads SGHNT; CDR2 reads YYREEE (reference sequence). The material sequenced was peripheral blood, taken from a patient treated with radiotherapy plus ipilimumab. The TCR comes from a human donor with non-small cell lung cancer who had stable disease on radiotherapy plus ipilimumab. This rearrangement joins TRBV5-4 to TRBJ2-3; 15 nucleotides match TRBD2. This CDR3 reads CASSPGLAGGDTQYF. CDR3 DNA: TGTGCCAGCAGCCCAGGACTAGCGGGAGGGGATACGCAGTATTTT.